These 12 T cell receptor beta chains were sequenced from one sample in a study of T cells after yellow fever vaccination (dated by TCRdb to the late 2010s). Library prep was done by 5' RACE. The sample was run on an Illumina NovaSeq 6000. TCRdb applied fastp at Q25 and MiXCR to the public reads, then kept only in-frame beta chains. Duplicate CDR3 protein sequences are folded into a single record with the most common DNA and genes. In this sample the table shows more than 300,000 distinct CDR3 sequences, over 8.5% of which occur a single time. The top ten constitute approximately 3.3% of the sample. The treatment or condition label, as the study defines it: live attenuated yellow fever vaccine strain. Sequencing was performed on CD4+ T cells sorted from PBMCs, taken 45 days after the yellow fever booster vaccination. The source is a man between 18 and 35 years old who received the YFV17D yellow fever vaccine.

V and J are TRBV29-1 and TRBJ1-1; D call uncertain. V lost 3 bases and J 1 base, leaving 6 bases between the germline ends. Looked up from germline, CDR1 is SQVTM and CDR2 is ANQGSEA. CDR3 length equals 12 residues. The CDR3 loop is CSVEFGNTEAFF. CDR3 in DNA: TGCAGCGTTGAGTTTGGGAACACTGAAGCTTTCTTT. Filled out from reference TRBV29-1 and TRBJ1-1, the complete variable domain reads SAVISQKPSRDICQRGTSLTIQCQVDSQVTMMFWYRQQPGQSLTLIATANQGSEATYESGFVIDKFPISRPNLTFSTLTVSNMSPEDSSIYLCSVEFGNTEAFFGQGTRLTVV.

The chain joins TRBV7-2 to TRBJ2-7; 8 nucleotides match TRBD1. V shed 6 bases, J shed 3 bases, and the junction held 13 bases outside the gene matches. CDR1 and CDR2 (germline): SGHTA, FQGNSA. This CDR3 is built from 16 residues. DNA for the CDR3: TGTGCCAGCAGATCCGCCTCAGGGGGCTCTTTCTACGAGCAGTACTTC. The encoded protein is CASRSASGGSFYEQYF.

This clonotype was seen at least ten times. The CDR3 region is CSVSGTGVYGYTF. CDR3 DNA: TGCAGCGTTTCCGGGACAGGGGTCTATGGCTACACCTTC. The chain employs TRBV29-1 and TRBJ1-2, with 10 nucleotides matching TRBD1. Trimming took 5 bases from V and 4 from J; bases not matched to a gene: 4. Germline V gives CDR1 SQVTM, CDR2 ANQGSEA. The CDR3 length is 13 residues.

This clonotype showed up many times. The genes are TRBV4-3 and TRBJ2-3; TRBD2 aligns across 7 bases. The CDR3 extends over 17 amino acids. J lost 0 bases, V lost 1 base, and 7 bases had no gene match. Germline V lookup: CDR1 LGHNA, CDR2 YSLEER. In DNA form, the CDR3 reads TGCGCCAGCAGCCAAGCGGGCGGGGGACCAAGCACAGATACGCAGTATTTT. This encodes CASSQAGGGPSTDTQYF.

This clonotype was counted only a few times. This chain connects TRBV30 to TRBJ2-1, with TRBD2 matching 8 bases. This CDR3 region has 16 residues. Germline V gene lookup returns CDR1 GTSNPN and CDR2 SVGIG (reference sequence). V shed 1 base and J 2 bases; nucleotides not matched to a gene: 7. CDR3 sequence reads: CAWSGRGVATYNEQFF. The CDR3 bases are TGTGCCTGGAGTGGGCGGGGGGTCGCCACCTACAATGAGCAGTTCTTC.

This clonotype showed up just a few times. The chain links TRBV11-3 to TRBJ2-2; the match to TRBD1 covers 7 bases. V lost 2 bases to trimming and J lost 1 base; unmatched junction nucleotides: 10. Germline values: CDR1 SGHNT, CDR2 YENEEA. CDR3 length equals 18 residues. The CDR3 loop reads CASSLTQGDEWNTGELFF. The CDR3 DNA reads as TGTGCCAGCAGCTTAACTCAGGGGGATGAGTGGAACACCGGGGAGCTGTTTTTT.

This sequence joins TRBV29-1 and TRBJ2-3; 7 bases map to TRBD1. The germline CDR1 and CDR2 sequences are SQVTM and ANQGSEA. This CDR3 has 13 residues. V dropped 4 bases and J dropped 2; count of bases not matched to a gene: 3. The CDR3 is CSVGQGNTDTQYF. CDR3 sequence (DNA): TGCAGCGTTGGACAGGGAAACACAGATACGCAGTATTTT.

This clonotype has ten or more counts. This chain links TRBV19 with TRBJ1-1, with D maybe TRBD1 (5 bases). V dropped 4 bases and J dropped 4 bases, with 13 bases sitting between them. In germline, CDR1 is LNHDA, CDR2 SQIVND (reference sequence). The CDR3 has 14 residues. CDR3 sequence: CASSNVGRGTEAFF. In DNA, the CDR3 is TGTGCCAGTAGTAATGTCGGAAGGGGCACTGAAGCTTTCTTT.

V and J are TRBV9 and TRBJ1-1; D is unclear. CDR3 length equals 12 residues. Germline V gene sequence: CDR1 SGDLS, CDR2 YYNGEE. V was cut by 0 bases and J by 7 bases, with 7 bases left in between. This CDR3 is CASSVVVGEAFF. CDR3 DNA sequence: TGTGCCAGCAGCGTAGTTGTCGGTGAAGCTTTCTTT.

The chain carries TRBV6-6 and TRBJ2-7; D remains unclear. The CDR3 is 13 amino acids. V lost 10 bases to trimming and J lost 0 bases, with 13 bases between them. CDR1 and CDR2 from the germline V gene are MNHNY and SVGAGI (reference sequence). CDR3 sequence: CAIAGVNSYEQYF. Written as DNA, the CDR3 is TGTGCCATTGCCGGAGTCAACTCCTACGAGCAGTACTTC.

This clonotype was seen a handful of times. This chain links TRBV20-1 with TRBJ2-7; TRBD1 matches 9 bases. The CDR3 loop spans 14 amino acids. CDR1 and CDR2 (germline): DFQATT, SNEGSKA (reference sequence). J lost 1 base, V lost 4 bases, and 5 bases had no gene match. For the CDR3, the DNA is TGCAGTGCTAACCCAGGGACAGGGTCCTACGAGCAGTACTTC. Amino acids: CSANPGTGSYEQYF.

The CDR3 region has the DNA TGTGCCAGCGACACCGAGGGGTTTCATCGGGGCTACACCTTC. Encoded protein: CASDTEGFHRGYTF. The rearrangement links TRBV7-9 to TRBJ1-2; possibly TRBD1 for D (5 bases). V was clipped by 8 bases and J by 8 bases, with 21 bases between them. In germline, CDR1 is SEHNR, CDR2 FQNEAQ (reference sequence). The CDR3 consists of 14 residues.